Listed here are 9 T cell receptor beta chains from one sample, sequenced in a study of blood T cell repertoires in COVID-19 (dated by TCRdb to the early 2020s). Preparation of the library involved the immunoSEQ multiplex PCR assay. TCRdb took this table from immuneACCESS and kept in-frame rearrangements with V and J called. Such tables lack part of the clones; where checked against another copy, unresolved V genes explain under half of the gap, and the rest is unexplained. The sample contains some 140,000 clones, 75% to 85% of them found a single time. The ten most abundant clones make up 9% to 13% of the sample. Sequencing used peripheral blood. These receptors came from a woman aged 55 to 70 with COVID-19, enrolled during active disease.

V usage is TRBV11-2 and J usage is TRBJ2-7, with D possibly being TRBD2 (5 bases). Per the germline V gene, CDR1 is SGHAT and CDR2 is FQNNGV. V was clipped by 6 bases and J by 0 bases, with 18 bases between them. CDR3 length equals 16 residues. The CDR3 DNA follows: TGTGCCAGCAGGTTCGCGTTCGGGGTGAGCTCCTACGAGCAGTACTTC. Its protein is CASRFAFGVSSYEQYF.

The chain employs TRBV19 and TRBJ1-2; D is undetermined. Germline CDR1 and CDR2: LNHDA and SQIVND (reference sequence). The CDR3 is made up of 11 amino acids. V lost 1 base to trimming and J lost 12 bases, with 9 bases between them. CDR3: CASSIGQVHTF. CDR3 sequence (DNA): TGTGCCAGTAGTATAGGGCAGGTACACACCTTC.

This chain uses TRBV7-9 with TRBJ2-7, with TRBD2 as a possible D gene (5 bases). Trimming cost V 5 bases and J 2 bases, with 13 bases left between them. The CDR3 length is 14 residues. Germline V gives CDR1 SEHNR, CDR2 FQNEAQ (reference sequence). CDR3 nucleotide sequence: TGTGCCAGCAGCCTACGGACTGGAGCCTACGAGCAGTACTTC. Protein product: CASSLRTGAYEQYF.

The chain couples TRBV19 to TRBJ1-2; possible D gene TRBD1, 5 bases. The CDR3 runs to 13 residues. Germline loops: CDR1 LNHDA, CDR2 SQIVND (reference sequence). V shed 7 bases and J shed 7 bases, with 16 bases lying between them. CDR3: CASTIWGGTGYTF. CDR3 bases: TGTGCCAGTACCATTTGGGGGGGTACTGGCTACACCTTC.

This rearrangement joins TRBV7-2 to TRBJ1-5, with a possible D match to TRBD1 (5 bases). The germline V gene has CDR1 SGHTA and CDR2 FQGNSA. This CDR3 contains 18 residues. The V and J ends lost 1 base and 0 bases respectively, with 16 bases between them. The DNA for the CDR3 is TGTGCCAGCAGCTTAGTGGGGACTGGGGGGATTAGCAATCAGCCCCAGCATTTT. This codes for CASSLVGTGGISNQPQHF.

The chain employs TRBV19 and TRBJ2-2, with D perhaps matching TRBD1 (5 bases). The ends were cut back, 1 base at V and 1 base at J, with 7 bases in the middle. The germline CDR1 and CDR2 sequences are LNHDA and SQIVND (reference sequence). The CDR3 spans 15 residues. CDR3 residues: CASSIVQVNTGELFF. Here the CDR3 DNA reads TGTGCCAGTAGTATAGTACAGGTGAACACCGGGGAGCTGTTTTTT.

This clone has more than one count but fewer than ten. This chain uses TRBV4-1 with TRBJ2-3; D unclear. Germline assignment: CDR1 MGHRA and CDR2 YSYEKL. The CDR3 runs 14 residues. V lost 4 bases and J lost 0, with 8 bases in between. Here the CDR3 DNA reads TGCGCCAGCAGCCCGACTCCCAGCACAGATACGCAGTATTTT. This translates into CASSPTPSTDTQYF.

V is TRBV18 and J is TRBJ1-1; no clear D gene. CDR1 and CDR2 from the germline V gene are KGHSH and LQKENI. With 3 bases removed from V and 1 base from J, the gap between germline ends came to 6 bases. CDR3 length equals 13 residues. This chain's CDR3 is CASSPGRNTEAFF. The CDR3, as DNA: TGTGCCAGCTCACCCGGTCGGAACACTGAAGCTTTCTTT.

V is TRBV5-1 and J is TRBJ1-2; TRBD1 aligns across 9 bases. Trimming at V came to 5 bases and at J to 5 bases, leaving 13 bases not matched to a gene. CDR3 length: 16 amino acids. CDR1 is SGHRS, CDR2 YFSETQ, per germline. CDR3 region: CASSSPGDRASYGYTF. DNA for the CDR3: TGCGCCAGCAGTTCTCCAGGGGACAGGGCCTCTTATGGCTACACCTTC.